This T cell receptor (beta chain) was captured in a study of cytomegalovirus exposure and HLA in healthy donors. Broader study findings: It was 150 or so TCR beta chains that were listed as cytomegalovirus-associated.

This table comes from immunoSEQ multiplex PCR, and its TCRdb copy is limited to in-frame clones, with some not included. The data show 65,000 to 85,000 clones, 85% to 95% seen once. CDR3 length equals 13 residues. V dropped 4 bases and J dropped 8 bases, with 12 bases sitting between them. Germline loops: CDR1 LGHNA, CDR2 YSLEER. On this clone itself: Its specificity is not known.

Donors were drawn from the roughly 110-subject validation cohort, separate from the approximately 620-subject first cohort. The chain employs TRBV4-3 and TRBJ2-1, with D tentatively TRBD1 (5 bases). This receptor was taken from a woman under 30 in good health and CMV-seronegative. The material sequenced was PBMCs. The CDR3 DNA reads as TGCGCCAGCAGCCTTGCCAGGGTGGATGAGCAGTTCTTC. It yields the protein CASSLARVDEQFF.